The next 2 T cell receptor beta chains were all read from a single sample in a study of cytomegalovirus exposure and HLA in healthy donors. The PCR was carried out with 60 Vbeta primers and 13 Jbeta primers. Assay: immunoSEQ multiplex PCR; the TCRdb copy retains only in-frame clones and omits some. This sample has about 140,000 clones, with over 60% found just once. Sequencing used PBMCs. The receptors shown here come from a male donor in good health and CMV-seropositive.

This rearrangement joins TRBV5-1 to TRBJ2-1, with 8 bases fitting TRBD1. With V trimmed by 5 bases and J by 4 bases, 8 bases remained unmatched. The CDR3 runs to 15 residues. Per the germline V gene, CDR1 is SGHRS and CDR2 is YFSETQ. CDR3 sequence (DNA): TGCGCCAGCAGTTATGGACAGGGCGGGTACAATGAGCAGTTCTTC. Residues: CASSYGQGGYNEQFF.

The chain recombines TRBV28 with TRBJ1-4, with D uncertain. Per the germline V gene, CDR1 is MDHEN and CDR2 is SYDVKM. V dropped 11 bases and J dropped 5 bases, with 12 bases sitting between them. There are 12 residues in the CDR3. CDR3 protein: CAAGALNEKLFF. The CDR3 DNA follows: TGTGCCGCAGGCGCCCTAAATGAAAAACTGTTTTTT.